The 2 T cell receptor beta chains below all came from one sample that was sequenced in a study of cytomegalovirus exposure and HLA in healthy donors. Using immunoSEQ multiplex PCR, the repertoire was profiled, and TCRdb retains in-frame clones only, with some absent. The repertoire includes approximately 150,000 clones, 87% of them detected once, and 4.5% sits in the top ten. Sample: PBMCs. These receptors were obtained from a man between 18 and 35 years old in good health and CMV-seropositive.

V gene TRBV19 combines with J gene TRBJ1-2; TRBD1 matches 10 bases. Germline V gene data show CDR1 as LNHDA and CDR2 as SQIVND (reference sequence). CDR3 length: 18 amino acids. Unmatched junction bases numbered 13, after V lost 3 bases and J lost 3 bases. The CDR3 region has the DNA TGTGCCAGTAGTATTGGGTTGGGACAGGGGTTAGTTGACTATGGCTACACCTTC. It is translated as CASSIGLGQGLVDYGYTF.

The chain employs TRBV4-1 and TRBJ1-1; D possibly corresponds to TRBD1 (5 bases). Trimming stripped 4 bases from V and 0 bases from J, with 9 bases between. The CDR3 is 14 amino acids. CDR1 MGHRA and CDR2 YSYEKL come from the germline V gene. The CDR3 loop reads CASSPPRVNTEAFF. The CDR3 DNA reads as TGCGCCAGCAGCCCGCCCAGGGTGAACACTGAAGCTTTCTTT.